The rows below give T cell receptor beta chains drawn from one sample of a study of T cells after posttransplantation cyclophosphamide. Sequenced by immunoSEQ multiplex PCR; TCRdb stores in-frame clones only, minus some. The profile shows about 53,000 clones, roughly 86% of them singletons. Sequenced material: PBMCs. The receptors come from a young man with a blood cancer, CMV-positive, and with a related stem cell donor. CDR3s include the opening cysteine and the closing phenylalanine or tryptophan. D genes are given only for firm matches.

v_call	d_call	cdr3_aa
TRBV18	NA	CASSPRVAGVNTEAFF
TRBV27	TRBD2	CASSFRPGLAGGKNEQFF
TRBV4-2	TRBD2	CASSIPGLAGVEQFF
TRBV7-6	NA	CASSLYDIKFSGANVLTF
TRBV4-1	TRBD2	CASSRGLAGPTDTQYF
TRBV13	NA	CASGRRTAFPDTQYF
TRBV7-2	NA	CASSSNRQAPYGYTF
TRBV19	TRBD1	CASSTSRGQGQPQHF
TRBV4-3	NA	CASSQEMGEAFF
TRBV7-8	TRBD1	CASSLPGQNYEQYF
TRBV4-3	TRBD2	CASSQLAGGSTGELFF
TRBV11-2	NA	CASSLARGGYEQYF
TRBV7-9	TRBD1	CASSLVGQGGSGANVLTF
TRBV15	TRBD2	CATSRDRASGDQFF
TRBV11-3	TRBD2	CASSLWTSGFDTDTQYF
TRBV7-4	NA	CASSLPSASSYEQYF
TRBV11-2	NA	CASSLKVSALADTQYF
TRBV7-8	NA	CASSLGRANYGYTF
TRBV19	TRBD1	CASMDRVNTEAFF
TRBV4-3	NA	CASSPEGSYEQYF
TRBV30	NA	CACPRRQGTDDEQFF
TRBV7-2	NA	CASSLYNQPQHF
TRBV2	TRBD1	CASSPGTALTSNEKLFF
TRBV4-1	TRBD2	CASSQWTSGRNEQFF
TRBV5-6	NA	CASSSLNQPQHF
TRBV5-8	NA	CASSLMGRTYGYTF
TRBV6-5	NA	CASSLGEAREEWQFF
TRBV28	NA	CAITGGPGYTF
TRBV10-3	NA	CAISSGPFNEQFF
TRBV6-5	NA	CASSRTLAGANVLTF
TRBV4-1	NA	CASSLETAGPPGLDTF
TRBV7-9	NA	CASSLSNNYGYTF
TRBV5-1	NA	CASSRTNVNTGELFF
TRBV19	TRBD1	CASSRLQGTEPQHF
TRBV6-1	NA	CASSSPYEQYF
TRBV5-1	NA	CASSESFVSYEQYF